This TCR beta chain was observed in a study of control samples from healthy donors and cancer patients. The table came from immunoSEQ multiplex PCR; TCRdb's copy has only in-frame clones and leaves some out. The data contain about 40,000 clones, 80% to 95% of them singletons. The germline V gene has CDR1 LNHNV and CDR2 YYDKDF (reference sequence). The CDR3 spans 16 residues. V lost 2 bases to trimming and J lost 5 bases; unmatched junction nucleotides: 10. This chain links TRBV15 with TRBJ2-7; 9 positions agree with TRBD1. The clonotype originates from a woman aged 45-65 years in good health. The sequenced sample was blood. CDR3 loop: CATSRRIDRGDNEQYF. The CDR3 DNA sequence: TGTGCCACCAGCAGACGTATAGACAGGGGGGACAACGAGCAGTACTTC. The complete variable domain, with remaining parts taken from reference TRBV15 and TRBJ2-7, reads DAMVIQNPRYQVTQFGKPVTLSCSQTLNHNVMYWYQQKSSQAPKLLFHYYDKDFNNEADTPDNFQSRRPNTSFCFLDIRSPGLGDTAMYLCATSRRIDRGDNEQYFGPGTRLTVT.